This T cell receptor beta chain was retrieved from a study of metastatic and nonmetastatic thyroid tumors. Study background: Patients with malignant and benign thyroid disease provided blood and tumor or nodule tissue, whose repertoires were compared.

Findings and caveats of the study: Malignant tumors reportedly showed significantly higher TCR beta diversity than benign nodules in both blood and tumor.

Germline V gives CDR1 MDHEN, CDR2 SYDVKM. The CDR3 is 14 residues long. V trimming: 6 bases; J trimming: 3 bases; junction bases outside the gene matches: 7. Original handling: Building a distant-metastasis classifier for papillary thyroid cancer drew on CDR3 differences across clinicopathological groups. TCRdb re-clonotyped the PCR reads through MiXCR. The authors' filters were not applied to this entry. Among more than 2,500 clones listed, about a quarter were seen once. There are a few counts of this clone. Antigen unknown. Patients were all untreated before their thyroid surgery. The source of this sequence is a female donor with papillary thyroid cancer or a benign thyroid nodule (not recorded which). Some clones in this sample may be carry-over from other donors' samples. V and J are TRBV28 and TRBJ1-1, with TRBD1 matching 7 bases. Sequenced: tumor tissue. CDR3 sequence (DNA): TGTGCCAGCAGGCCATGGGACAGCTACACTGAAGCTTTCTTT. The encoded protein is CASRPWDSYTEAFF.